A selection of T cell receptor beta chains follows, all from one sample in a study of cytotoxic CD8 clonotypes in ibrutinib-treated CLL. The repertoire was sequenced with immunoSEQ multiplex PCR; TCRdb's copy has only in-frame clones and lacks some. The sample holds roughly 330,000 clones, over 60% seen once. The sequencing used PBMCs, collected after 36 months of ibrutinib treatment. The receptors shown here come from a human donor with chronic lymphocytic leukemia. Each CDR3 is given with its conserved first and last residue. A D gene is named only where the DNA matches it firmly. Not all rows give a size; the values are once, few, many and, for expanded clones, a class.

size: .
length: 15
D: TRBD1
J: TRBJ2-2
V: TRBV19
CDR3: CASSKDRGGTGELFF
DNA: TGTGCCAGTAGTAAAGACAGGGGGGGCACCGGGGAGCTGTTTTTT

size: few
length: 15
D: .
J: TRBJ1-2
V: TRBV6-5
CDR3: CASSALTGTTYGYTF
DNA: TGTGCCAGCAGCGCCCTTACCGGGACAACCTATGGCTACACCTTC

size: .
length: 13
D: .
J: TRBJ2-3
V: TRBV13
CDR3: CASRLQNTDTQYF
DNA: TGTGCCAGCAGACTACAGAACACAGATACGCAGTATTTT

size: .
length: 14
D: TRBD2
J: TRBJ2-5
V: TRBV9
CDR3: CASSGGGGAETQYF
DNA: TGTGCCAGCAGCGGAGGCGGGGGGGCCGAGACCCAGTACTTC

size: .
length: 15
D: TRBD2
J: TRBJ2-2
V: TRBV6-5
CDR3: CASSRRTSATGELFF
DNA: TGTGCCAGCAGTCGAAGGACTAGCGCCACCGGGGAGCTGTTTTTT

size: .
length: 18
D: TRBD2
J: TRBJ2-7
V: TRBV23-1
CDR3: CASSPTTEGLAEAYEQYF
DNA: TGCGCCAGCAGTCCTACTACAGAGGGACTAGCGGAGGCCTACGAGCAGTACTTC

size: once
length: 20
D: .
J: TRBJ2-5
V: TRBV2
CDR3: CASSELFSLSGTRVRETQYF
DNA: TGTGCCAGCAGTGAGCTGTTCAGTTTGTCCGGGACCCGAGTCCGGGAGACCCAGTACTTC

size: .
length: 17
D: TRBD1
J: TRBJ2-3
V: TRBV18
CDR3: CASSSYYRGPHTDTQYF
DNA: TGTGCCAGCTCATCCTACTACAGGGGGCCCCACACAGATACGCAGTATTTT

size: few
length: 15
D: .
J: TRBJ2-3
V: TRBV18
CDR3: CASSPIETVVGTQYF
DNA: TGTGCCAGCTCACCAATCGAGACAGTGGTTGGTACGCAGTATTTT

size: .
length: 14
D: .
J: TRBJ2-3
V: TRBV10-3
CDR3: CAISEPSSTDTQYF
DNA: TGTGCCATCAGTGAACCGAGTAGCACAGATACGCAGTATTTT

size: .
length: 14
D: TRBD1
J: TRBJ1-5
V: TRBV27
CDR3: CASSPGTDIRPQHF
DNA: TGTGCCAGCAGTCCCGGGACAGACATTAGGCCCCAGCATTTT

size: .
length: 11
D: .
J: TRBJ2-7
V: TRBV20-1
CDR3: CSATPGYEQYF
DNA: TGCAGTGCTACCCCAGGGTACGAGCAGTACTTC

size: .
length: 12
D: .
J: TRBJ2-3
V: TRBV9
CDR3: CASSGGSGTQYF
DNA: TGTGCCAGCAGCGGAGGGAGTGGTACGCAGTATTTT

size: .
length: 15
D: TRBD1
J: TRBJ2-2
V: TRBV15
CDR3: CATSGRRTGAGELFF
DNA: TGTGCCACCAGCGGGAGGAGGACAGGGGCCGGGGAGCTGTTTTTT

size: .
length: 17
D: TRBD1
J: TRBJ1-6
V: TRBV13
CDR3: CASSLRSTGGWISPLHF
DNA: TGTGCCAGCAGCTTAAGGTCTACAGGGGGATGGATTTCACCCCTCCACTTT

size: .
length: 16
D: TRBD2
J: TRBJ2-1
V: TRBV11-2
CDR3: CASSSISGRRRYEQFF
DNA: TGTGCCAGCAGCTCGATCAGCGGGAGACGTAGGTATGAGCAGTTCTTC

size: .
length: 18
D: .
J: TRBJ2-6
V: TRBV18
CDR3: CASSPRTASPSGANVLTF
DNA: TGTGCCAGCTCACCAAGGACAGCTAGTCCCTCTGGGGCCAACGTCCTGACTTTC

size: .
length: 14
D: .
J: TRBJ2-7
V: TRBV2
CDR3: CASSETLVTWEQYF
DNA: TGTGCCAGCAGTGAAACCCTAGTCACTTGGGAGCAGTACTTC

size: .
length: 13
D: .
J: TRBJ2-1
V: TRBV11-2
CDR3: CASSLDFYNEQFF
DNA: TGTGCCAGCAGCTTAGACTTTTACAATGAGCAGTTCTTC

size: once
length: 12
D: TRBD2
J: TRBJ2-7
V: TRBV7-9
CDR3: CASSVTSGSLYF
DNA: TGTGCCAGCAGCGTAACTAGCGGGAGCTTATACTTC

size: once
length: 13
D: .
J: TRBJ2-3
V: TRBV28
CDR3: CATIRLSTDTQYF
DNA: TGTGCCACCATACGACTCAGCACAGATACGCAGTATTTT

size: .
length: 14
D: .
J: TRBJ2-3
V: TRBV6-1
CDR3: CASTRTSSTDTQYF
DNA: TGTGCCAGCACCAGGACCTCTAGCACAGATACGCAGTATTTT

size: few
length: 13
D: .
J: TRBJ2-7
V: TRBV10-3
CDR3: CAISSGPIYEQYF
DNA: TGTGCCATCAGTTCGGGACCCATCTACGAGCAGTACTTC

size: few
length: 14
D: .
J: TRBJ1-2
V: TRBV28
CDR3: CASSGQPWNYGYTF
DNA: TGTGCCAGCAGCGGACAGCCTTGGAACTATGGCTACACCTTC

size: once
length: 14
D: TRBD1
J: TRBJ1-1
V: TRBV4-2
CDR3: CASSQEPGTDEAFF
DNA: TGTGCCAGCAGCCAGGAACCCGGGACAGATGAAGCTTTCTTT

size: few
length: 16
D: .
J: TRBJ1-1
V: TRBV6-1
CDR3: CASSDRGGKANTEAFF
DNA: TGTGCCAGCAGTGACCGGGGGGGGAAAGCGAACACTGAAGCTTTCTTT

size: few
length: 13
D: .
J: TRBJ1-3
V: TRBV28
CDR3: CASSLWSGNTIYF
DNA: TGTGCCAGCAGTTTATGGTCTGGAAACACCATATATTTT

size: few
length: 16
D: TRBD1
J: TRBJ1-5
V: TRBV30
CDR3: CAWSISGQGDYQPQHF
DNA: TGTGCCTGGAGTATATCGGGACAGGGCGATTATCAGCCCCAGCATTTT

size: .
length: 13
D: .
J: TRBJ2-7
V: TRBV11-2
CDR3: CASSHRITYEQYF
DNA: TGTGCCAGCAGCCACAGGATAACCTACGAGCAGTACTTC

size: .
length: 16
D: TRBD1
J: TRBJ1-2
V: TRBV4-1
CDR3: CASSQIERQGDYGYTF
DNA: TGCGCCAGCAGCCAAATCGAACGACAGGGGGACTATGGCTACACCTTC

size: .
length: 15
D: .
J: TRBJ1-2
V: TRBV5-1
CDR3: CASSETGQGPYGYTF
DNA: TGCGCCAGCAGCGAGACAGGTCAGGGGCCCTATGGCTACACCTTC

size: .
length: 17
D: TRBD2
J: TRBJ2-3
V: TRBV4-1
CDR3: CASSHQGLAGFTDTQYF
DNA: TGCGCCAGCAGCCACCAAGGACTAGCGGGATTCACAGATACGCAGTATTTT